This entry describes one TCR beta chain. The sample belongs to a study of blood T cell repertoires in COVID-19. Overall study: COVID-19 samples from acute and convalescent phases originated in the United States, Italy and Spain. T cells, B-cell-depleted T cells, or PBMCs provided the cDNA or gDNA that served as material.

Trimming took 4 bases from V and 7 from J; bases not matched to a gene: 9. This CDR3 is built from 16 residues. Germline V gene lookup returns CDR1 SGHNT and CDR2 YYREEE (reference sequence). Under the authors' procedure: Using reference gene primer amplification, nucleated cell counts were estimated. This table comes from immunoSEQ multiplex PCR, and its TCRdb copy is limited to in-frame clones, with some not included. V and J calls and clone size are copied from that table; D and trimming were computed from the DNA. This sample has about 100,000 clones, with roughly four fifths found just once. The chain employs TRBV5-4 and TRBJ1-4, with 11 bases matching TRBD1. This clonotype was obtained from a woman of 80 years or more with active or convalescent COVID-19. The sequencing sample was made of peripheral blood. The CDR3 DNA is TGTGCCAGCAGCCACGCCGGGACAGGGGGTATTGAAAAACTGTTTTTT. It translates to CASSHAGTGGIEKLFF.